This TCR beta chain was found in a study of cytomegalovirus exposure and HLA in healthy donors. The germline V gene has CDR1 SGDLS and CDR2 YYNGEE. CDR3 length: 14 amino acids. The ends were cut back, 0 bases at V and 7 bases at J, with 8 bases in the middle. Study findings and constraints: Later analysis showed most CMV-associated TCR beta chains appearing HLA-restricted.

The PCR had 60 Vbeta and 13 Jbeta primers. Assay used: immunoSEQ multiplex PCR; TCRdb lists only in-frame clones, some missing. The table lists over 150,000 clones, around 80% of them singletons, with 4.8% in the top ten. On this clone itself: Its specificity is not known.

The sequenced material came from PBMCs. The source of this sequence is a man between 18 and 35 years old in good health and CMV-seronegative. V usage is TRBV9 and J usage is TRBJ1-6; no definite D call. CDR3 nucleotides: TGTGCCAGCAGCGTAGGAACACCCAATTCACCCCTCCACTTT. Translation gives CASSVGTPNSPLHF. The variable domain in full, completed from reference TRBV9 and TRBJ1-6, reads DSGVTQTPKHLITATGQRVTLRCSPRSGDLSVYWYQQSLDQGLQFLIQYYNGEERAKGNILERFSAQQFPDLHSELNLSSLELGDSALYFCASSVGTPNSPLHFGNGTRLTVT.